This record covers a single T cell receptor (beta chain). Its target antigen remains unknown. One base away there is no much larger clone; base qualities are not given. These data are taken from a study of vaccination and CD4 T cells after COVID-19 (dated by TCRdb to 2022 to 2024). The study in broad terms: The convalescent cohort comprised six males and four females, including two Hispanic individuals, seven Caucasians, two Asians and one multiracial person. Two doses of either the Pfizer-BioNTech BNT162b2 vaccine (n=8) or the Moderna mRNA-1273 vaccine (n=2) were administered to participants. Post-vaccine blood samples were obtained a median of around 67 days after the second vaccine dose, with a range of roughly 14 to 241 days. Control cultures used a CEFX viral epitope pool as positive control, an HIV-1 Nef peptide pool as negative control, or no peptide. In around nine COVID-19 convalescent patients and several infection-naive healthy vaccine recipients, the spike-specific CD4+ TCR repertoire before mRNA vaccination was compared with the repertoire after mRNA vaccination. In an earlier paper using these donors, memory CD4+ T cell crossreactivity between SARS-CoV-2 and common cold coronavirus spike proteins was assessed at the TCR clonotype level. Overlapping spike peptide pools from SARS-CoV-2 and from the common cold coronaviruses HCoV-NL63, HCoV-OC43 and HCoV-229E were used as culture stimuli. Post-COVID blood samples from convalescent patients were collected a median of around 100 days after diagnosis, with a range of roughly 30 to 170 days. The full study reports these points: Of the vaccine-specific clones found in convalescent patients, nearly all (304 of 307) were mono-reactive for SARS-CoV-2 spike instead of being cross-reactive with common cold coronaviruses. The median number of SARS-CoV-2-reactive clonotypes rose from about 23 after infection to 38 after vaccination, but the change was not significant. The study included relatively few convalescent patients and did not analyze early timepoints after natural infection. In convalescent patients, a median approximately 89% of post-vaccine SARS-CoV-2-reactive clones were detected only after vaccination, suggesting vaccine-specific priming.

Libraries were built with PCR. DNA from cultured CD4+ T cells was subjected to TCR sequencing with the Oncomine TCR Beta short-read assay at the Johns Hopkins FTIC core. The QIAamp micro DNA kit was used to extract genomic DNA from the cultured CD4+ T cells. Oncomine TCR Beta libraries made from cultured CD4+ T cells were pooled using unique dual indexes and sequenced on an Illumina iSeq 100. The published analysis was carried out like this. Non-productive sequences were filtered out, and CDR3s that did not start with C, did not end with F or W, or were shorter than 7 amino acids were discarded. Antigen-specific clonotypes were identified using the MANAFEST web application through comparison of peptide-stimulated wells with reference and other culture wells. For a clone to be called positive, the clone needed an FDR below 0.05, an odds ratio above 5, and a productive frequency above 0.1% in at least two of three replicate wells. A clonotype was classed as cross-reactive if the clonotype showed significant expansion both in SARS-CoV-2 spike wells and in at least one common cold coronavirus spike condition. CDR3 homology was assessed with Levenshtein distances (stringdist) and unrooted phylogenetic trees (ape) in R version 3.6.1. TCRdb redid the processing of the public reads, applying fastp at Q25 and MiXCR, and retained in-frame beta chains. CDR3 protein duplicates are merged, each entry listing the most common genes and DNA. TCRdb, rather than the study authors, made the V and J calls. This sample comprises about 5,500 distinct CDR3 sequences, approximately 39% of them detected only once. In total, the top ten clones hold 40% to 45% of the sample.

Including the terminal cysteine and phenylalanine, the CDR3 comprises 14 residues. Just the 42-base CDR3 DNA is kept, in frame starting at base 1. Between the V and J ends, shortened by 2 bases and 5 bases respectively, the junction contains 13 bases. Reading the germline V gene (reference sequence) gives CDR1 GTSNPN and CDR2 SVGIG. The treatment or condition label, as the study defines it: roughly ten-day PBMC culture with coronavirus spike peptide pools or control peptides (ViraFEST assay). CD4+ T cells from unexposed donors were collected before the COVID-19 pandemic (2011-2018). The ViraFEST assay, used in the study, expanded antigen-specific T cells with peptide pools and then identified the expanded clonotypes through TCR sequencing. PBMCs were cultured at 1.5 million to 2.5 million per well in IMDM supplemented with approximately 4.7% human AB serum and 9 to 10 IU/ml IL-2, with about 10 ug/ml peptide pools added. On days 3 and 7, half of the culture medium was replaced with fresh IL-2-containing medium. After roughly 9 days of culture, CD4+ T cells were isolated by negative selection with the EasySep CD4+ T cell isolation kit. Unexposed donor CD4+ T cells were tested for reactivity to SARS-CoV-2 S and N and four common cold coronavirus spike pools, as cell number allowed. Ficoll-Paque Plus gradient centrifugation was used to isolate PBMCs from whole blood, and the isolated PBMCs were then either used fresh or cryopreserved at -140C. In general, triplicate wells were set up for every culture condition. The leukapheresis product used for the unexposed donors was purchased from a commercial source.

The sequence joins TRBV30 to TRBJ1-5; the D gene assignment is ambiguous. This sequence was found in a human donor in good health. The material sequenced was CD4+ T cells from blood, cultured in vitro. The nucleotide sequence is TGTGCCTGGAGTAACTCAGGATCCGATCAGCCCCAGCATTTT. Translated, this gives CAWSNSGSDQPQHF.